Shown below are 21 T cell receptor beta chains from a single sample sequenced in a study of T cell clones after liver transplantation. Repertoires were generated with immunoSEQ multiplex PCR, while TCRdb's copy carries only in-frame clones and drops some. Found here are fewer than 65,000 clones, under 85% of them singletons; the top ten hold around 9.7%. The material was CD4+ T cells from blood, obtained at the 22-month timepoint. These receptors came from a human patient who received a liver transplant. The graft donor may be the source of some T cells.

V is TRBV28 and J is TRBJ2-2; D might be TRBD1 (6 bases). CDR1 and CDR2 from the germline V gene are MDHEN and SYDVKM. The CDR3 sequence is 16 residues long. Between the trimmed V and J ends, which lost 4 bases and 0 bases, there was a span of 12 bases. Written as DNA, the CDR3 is TGTGCCAGCAGTTGGGGGACAAGTACGAACACCGGGGAGCTGTTTTTT. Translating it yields CASSWGTSTNTGELFF.

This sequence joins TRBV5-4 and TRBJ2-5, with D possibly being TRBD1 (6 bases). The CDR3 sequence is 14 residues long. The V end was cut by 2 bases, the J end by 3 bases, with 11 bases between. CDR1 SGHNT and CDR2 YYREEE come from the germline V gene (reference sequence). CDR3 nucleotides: TGTGCCAGCAGCTTTACAGGGATGGAAGAGACCCAGTACTTC. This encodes CASSFTGMEETQYF.

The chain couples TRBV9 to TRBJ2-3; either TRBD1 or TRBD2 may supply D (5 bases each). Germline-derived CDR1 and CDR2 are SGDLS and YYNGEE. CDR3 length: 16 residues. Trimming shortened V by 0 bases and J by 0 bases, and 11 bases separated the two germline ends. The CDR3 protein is CASSVGGAPSTDTQYF. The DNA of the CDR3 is TGTGCCAGCAGCGTAGGAGGGGCGCCGAGCACAGATACGCAGTATTTT. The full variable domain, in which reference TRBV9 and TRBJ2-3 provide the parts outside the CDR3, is DSGVTQTPKHLITATGQRVTLRCSPRSGDLSVYWYQQSLDQGLQFLIQYYNGEERAKGNILERFSAQQFPDLHSELNLSSLELGDSALYFCASSVGGAPSTDTQYFGPGTRLTVL.

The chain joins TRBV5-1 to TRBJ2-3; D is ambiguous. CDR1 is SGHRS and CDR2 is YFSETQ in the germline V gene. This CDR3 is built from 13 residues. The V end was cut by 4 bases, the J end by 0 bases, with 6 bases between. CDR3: CASSPYSTDTQYF. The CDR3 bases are TGCGCCAGCAGCCCCTATAGCACAGATACGCAGTATTTT. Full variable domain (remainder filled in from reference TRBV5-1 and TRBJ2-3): KAGVTQTPRYLIKTRGQQVTLSCSPISGHRSVSWYQQTPGQGLQFLFEYFSETQRNKGNFPGRFSGRQFSNSRSEMNVSTLELGDSALYLCASSPYSTDTQYFGPGTRLTVL.

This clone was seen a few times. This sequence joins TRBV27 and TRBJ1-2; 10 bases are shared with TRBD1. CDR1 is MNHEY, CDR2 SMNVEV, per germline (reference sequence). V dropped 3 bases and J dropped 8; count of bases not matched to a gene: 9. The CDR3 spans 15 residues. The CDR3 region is CASSLAGTGARGYTF. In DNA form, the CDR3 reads TGTGCCAGCAGTTTGGCCGGGACAGGGGCTCGGGGCTACACCTTC.

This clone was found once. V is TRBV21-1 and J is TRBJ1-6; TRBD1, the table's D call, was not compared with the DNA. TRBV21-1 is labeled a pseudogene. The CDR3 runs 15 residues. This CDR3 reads CASSPSGHYNSPLHF. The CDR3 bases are TGTGCCAGCAGCCCCTCCGGACACTATAATTCACCCCTCCACTTT.

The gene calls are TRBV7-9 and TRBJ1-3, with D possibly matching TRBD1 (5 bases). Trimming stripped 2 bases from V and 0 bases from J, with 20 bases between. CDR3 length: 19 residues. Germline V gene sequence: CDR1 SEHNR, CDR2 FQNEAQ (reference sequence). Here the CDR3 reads CASSLWLTGGGFSGNTIYF. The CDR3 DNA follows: TGTGCCAGCAGCTTATGGCTTACTGGGGGTGGCTTCTCTGGAAACACCATATATTTT.

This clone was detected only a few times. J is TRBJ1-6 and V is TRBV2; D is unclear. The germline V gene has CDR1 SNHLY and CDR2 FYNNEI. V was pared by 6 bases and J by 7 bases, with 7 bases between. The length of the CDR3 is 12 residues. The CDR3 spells CASRPENSPLHF. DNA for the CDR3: TGTGCCAGCAGACCGGAAAATTCACCCCTCCACTTT.

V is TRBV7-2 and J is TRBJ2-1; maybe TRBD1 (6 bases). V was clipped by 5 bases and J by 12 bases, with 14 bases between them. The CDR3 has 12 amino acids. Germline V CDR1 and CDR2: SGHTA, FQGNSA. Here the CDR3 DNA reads TGTGCCAGCAGCCGAGGTAGGGGGACGCAGTTCTTC. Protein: CASSRGRGTQFF.

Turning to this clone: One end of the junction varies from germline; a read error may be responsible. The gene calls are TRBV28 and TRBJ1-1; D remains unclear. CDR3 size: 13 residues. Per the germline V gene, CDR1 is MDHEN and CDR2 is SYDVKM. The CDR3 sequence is CASSLSPGLSLIF. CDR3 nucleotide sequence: TGTGCCAGCAGTTTGTCCCCCGGACTCAGTTTGATCTTT.

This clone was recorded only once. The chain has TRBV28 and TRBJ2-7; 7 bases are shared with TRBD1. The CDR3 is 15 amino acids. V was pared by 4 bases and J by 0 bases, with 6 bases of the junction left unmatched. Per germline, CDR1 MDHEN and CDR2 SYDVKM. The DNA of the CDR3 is TGTGCCAGCAGTTATCAGACAGGGTTCTCCTACGAGCAGTACTTC. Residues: CASSYQTGFSYEQYF.

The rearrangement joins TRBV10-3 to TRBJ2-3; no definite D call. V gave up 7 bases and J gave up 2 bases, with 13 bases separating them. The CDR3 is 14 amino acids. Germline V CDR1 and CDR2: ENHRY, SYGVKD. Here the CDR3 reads CAITPGPSTDTQYF. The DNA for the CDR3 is TGTGCCATCACTCCTGGGCCTTCCACAGATACGCAGTATTTT.

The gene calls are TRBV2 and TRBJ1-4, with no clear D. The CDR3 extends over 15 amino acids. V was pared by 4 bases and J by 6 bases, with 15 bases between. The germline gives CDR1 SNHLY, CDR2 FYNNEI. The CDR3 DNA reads TGTGCCAGCAGTGCAAGAAGGGCGGTTGATGAAAAACTGTTTTTT. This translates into CASSARRAVDEKLFF.

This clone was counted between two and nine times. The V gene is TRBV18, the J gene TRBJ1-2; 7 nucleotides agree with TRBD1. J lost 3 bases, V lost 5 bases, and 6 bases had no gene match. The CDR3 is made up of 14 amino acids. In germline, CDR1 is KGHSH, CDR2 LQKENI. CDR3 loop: CASSGGQADYGYTF. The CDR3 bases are TGTGCCAGCTCAGGCGGACAGGCGGACTATGGCTACACCTTC.

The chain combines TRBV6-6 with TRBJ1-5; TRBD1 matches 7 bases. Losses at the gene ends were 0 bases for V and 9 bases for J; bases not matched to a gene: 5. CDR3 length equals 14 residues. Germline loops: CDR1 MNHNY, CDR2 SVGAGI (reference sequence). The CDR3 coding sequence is TGTGCCAGCAGTTACTCCGACAGGGCCCGGCCCCAGCATTTT. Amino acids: CASSYSDRARPQHF.

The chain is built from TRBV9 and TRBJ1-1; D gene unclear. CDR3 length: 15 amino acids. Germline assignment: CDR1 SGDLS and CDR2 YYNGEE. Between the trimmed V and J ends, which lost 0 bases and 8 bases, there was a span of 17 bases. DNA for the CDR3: TGTGCCAGCAGCGTAGCTTTCGACGGAGACGGAGAAGCTTTCTTT. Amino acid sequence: CASSVAFDGDGEAFF.

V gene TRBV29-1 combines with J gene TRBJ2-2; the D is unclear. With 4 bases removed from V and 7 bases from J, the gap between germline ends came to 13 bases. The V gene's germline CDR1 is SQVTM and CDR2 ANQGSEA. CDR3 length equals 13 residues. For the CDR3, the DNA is TGCAGCGTTGGATATCCAGGAAGCGGGGAGCTGTTTTTT. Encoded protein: CSVGYPGSGELFF.

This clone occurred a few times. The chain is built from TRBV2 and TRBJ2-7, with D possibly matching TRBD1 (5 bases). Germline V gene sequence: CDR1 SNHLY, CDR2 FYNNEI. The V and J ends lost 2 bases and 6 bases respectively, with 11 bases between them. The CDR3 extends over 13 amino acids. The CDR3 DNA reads TGTGCCAGCAGTGAAAAGGAAAGGGGCGAGCAGTACTTC. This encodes CASSEKERGEQYF.

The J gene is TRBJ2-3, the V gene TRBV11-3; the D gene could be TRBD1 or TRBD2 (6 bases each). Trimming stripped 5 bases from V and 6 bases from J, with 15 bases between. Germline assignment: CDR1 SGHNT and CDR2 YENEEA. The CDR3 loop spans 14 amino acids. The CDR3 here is CASSKEGGRDTQYF. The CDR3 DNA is TGTGCCAGCAGCAAAGAGGGGGGTAGGGATACGCAGTATTTT.

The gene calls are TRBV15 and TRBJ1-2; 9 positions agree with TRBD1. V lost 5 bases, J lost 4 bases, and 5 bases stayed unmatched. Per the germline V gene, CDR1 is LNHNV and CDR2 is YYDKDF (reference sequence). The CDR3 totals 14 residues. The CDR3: CATSEGQGAYGYTF. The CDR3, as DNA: TGTGCCACCAGCGAGGGACAGGGAGCCTATGGCTACACCTTC.

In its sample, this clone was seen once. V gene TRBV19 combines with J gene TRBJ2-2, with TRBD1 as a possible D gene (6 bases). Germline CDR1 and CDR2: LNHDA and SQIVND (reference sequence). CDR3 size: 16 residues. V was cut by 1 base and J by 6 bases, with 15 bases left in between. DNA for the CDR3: TGTGCCAGTAGTATAGTACAGGGCCGAAAGGCCGGGGAGCTGTTTTTT. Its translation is CASSIVQGRKAGELFF.